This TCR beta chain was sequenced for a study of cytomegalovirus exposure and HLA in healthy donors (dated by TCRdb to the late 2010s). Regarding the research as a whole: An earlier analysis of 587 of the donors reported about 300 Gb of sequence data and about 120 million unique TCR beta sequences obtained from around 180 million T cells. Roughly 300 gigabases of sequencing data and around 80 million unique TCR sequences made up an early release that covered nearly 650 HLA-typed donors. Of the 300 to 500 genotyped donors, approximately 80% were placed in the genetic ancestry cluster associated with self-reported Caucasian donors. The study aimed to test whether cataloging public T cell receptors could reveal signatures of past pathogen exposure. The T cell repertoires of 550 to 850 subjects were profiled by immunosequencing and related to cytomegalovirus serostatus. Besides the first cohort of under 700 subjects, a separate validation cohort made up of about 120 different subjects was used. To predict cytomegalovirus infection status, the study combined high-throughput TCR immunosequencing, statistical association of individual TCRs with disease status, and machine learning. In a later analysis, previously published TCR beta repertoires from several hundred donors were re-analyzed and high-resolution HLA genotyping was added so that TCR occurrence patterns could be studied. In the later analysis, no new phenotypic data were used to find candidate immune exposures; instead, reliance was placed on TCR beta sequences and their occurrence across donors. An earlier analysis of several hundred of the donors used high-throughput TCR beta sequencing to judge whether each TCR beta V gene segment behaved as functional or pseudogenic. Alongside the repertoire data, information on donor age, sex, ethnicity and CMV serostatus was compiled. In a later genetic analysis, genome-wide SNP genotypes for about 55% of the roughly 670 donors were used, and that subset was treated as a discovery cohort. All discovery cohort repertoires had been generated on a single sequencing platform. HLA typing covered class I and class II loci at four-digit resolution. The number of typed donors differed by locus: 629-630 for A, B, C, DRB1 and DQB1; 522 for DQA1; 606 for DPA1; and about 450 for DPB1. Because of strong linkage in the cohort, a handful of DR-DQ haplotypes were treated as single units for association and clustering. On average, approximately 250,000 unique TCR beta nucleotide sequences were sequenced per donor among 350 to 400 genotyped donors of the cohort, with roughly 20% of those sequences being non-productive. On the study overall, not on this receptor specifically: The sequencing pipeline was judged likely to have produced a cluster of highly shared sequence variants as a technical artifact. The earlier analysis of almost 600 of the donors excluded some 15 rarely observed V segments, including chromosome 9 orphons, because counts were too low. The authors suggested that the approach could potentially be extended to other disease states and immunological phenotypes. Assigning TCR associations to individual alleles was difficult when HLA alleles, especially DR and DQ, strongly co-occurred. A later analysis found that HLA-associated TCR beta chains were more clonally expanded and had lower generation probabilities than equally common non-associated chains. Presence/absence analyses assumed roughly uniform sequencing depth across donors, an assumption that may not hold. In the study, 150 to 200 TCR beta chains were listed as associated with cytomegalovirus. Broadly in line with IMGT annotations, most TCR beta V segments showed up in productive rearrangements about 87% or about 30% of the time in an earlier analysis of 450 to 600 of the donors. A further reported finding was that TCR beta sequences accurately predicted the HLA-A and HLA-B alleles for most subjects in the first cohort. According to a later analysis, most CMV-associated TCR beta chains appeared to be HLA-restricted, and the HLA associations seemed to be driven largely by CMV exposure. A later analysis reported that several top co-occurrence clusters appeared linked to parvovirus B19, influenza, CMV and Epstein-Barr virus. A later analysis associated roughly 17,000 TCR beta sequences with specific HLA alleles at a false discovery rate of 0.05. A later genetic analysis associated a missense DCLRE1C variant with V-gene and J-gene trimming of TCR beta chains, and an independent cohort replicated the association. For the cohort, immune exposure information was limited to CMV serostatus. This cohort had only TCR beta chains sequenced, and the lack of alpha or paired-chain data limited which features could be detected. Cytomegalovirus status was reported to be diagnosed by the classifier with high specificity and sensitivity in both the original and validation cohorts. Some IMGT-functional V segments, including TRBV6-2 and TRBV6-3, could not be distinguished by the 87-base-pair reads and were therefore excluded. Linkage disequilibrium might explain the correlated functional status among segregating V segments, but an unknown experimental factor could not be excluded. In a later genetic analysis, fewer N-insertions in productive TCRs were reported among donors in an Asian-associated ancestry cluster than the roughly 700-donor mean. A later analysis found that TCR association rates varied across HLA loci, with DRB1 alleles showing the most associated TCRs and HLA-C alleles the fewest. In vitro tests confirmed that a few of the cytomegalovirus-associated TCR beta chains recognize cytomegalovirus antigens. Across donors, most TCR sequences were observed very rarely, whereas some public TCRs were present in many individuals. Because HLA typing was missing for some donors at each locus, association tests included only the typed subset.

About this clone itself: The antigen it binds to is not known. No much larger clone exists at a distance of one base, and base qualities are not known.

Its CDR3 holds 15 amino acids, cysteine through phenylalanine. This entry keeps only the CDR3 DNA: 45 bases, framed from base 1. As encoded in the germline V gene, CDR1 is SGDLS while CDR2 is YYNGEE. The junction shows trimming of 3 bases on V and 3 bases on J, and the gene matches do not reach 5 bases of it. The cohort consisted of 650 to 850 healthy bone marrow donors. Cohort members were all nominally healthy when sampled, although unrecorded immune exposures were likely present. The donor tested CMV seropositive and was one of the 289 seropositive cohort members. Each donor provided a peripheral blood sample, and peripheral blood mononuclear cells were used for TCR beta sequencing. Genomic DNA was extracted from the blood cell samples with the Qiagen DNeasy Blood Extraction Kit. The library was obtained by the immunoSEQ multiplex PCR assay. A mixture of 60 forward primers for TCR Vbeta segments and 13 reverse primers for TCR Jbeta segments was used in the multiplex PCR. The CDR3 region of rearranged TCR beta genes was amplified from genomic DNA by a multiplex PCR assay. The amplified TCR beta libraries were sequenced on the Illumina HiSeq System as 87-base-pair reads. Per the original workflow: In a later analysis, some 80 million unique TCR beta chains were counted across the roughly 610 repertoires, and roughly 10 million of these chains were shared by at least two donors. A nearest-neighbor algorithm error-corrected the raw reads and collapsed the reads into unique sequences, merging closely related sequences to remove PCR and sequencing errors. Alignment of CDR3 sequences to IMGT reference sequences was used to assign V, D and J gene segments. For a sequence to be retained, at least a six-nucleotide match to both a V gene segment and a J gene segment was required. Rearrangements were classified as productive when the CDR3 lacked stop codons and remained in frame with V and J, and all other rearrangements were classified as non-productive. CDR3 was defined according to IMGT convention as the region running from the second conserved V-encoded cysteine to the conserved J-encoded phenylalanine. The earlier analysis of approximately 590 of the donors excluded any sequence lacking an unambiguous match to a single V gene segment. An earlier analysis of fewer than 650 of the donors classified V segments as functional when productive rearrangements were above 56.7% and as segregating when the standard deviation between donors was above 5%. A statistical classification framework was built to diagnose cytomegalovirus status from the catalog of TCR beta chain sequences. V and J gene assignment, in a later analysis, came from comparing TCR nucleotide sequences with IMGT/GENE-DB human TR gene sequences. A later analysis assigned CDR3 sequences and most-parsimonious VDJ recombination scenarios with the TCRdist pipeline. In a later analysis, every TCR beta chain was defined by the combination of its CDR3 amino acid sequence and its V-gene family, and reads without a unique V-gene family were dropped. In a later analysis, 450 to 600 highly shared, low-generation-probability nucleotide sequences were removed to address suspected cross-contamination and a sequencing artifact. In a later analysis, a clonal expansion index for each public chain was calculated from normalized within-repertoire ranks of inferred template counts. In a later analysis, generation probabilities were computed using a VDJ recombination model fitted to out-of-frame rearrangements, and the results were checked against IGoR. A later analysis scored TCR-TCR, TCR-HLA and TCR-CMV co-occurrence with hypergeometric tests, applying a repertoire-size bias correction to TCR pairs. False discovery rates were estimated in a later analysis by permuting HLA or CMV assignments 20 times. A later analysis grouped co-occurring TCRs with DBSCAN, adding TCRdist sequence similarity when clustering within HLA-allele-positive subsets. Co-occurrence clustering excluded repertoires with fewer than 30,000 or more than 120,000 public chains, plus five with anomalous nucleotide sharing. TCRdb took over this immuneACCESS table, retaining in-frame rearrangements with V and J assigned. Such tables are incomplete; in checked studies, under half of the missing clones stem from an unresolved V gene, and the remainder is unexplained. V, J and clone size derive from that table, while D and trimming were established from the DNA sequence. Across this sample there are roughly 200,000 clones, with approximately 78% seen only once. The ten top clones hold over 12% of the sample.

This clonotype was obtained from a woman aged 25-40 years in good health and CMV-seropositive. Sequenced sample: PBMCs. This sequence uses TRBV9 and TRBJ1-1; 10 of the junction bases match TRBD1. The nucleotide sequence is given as TGTGCCAGCAGCGCTTCCGGGACAGGGGACACTGAAGCTTTCTTT. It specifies CASSASGTGDTEAFF.